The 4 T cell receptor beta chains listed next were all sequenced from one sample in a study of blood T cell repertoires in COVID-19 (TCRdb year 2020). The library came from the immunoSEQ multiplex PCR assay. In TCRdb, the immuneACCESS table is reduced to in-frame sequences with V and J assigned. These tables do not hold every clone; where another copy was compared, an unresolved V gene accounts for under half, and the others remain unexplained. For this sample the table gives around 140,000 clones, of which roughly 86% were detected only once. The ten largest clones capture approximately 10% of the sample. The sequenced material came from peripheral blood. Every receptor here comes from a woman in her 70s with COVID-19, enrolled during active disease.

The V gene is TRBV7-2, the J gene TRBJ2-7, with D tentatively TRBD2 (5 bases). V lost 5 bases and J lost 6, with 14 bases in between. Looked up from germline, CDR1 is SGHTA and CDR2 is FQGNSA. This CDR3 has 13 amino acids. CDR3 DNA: TGTGCCAGCAGCGGGAGACACCGTATCGAGCAGTACTTC. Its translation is CASSGRHRIEQYF.

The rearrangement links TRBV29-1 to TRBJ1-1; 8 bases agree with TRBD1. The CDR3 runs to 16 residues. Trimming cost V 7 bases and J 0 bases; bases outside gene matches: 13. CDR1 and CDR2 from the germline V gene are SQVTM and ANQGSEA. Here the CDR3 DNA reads TGCAGCGCCGGAGCAGGGGGCGAAATCCTGAACACTGAAGCTTTCTTT. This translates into CSAGAGGEILNTEAFF.

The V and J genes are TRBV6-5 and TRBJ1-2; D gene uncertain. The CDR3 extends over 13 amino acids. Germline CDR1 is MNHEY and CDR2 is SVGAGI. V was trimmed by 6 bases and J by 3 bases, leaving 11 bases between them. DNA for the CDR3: TGTGCCAGCAGGAACCCAGAGGACTATGGCTACACCTTC. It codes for CASRNPEDYGYTF.

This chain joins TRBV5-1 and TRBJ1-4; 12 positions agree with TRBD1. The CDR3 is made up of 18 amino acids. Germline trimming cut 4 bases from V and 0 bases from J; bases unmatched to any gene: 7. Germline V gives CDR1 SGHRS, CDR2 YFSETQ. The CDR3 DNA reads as TGCGCCAGCAGCCCGAGGGACAGGGGGCGCGCAACTAATGAAAAACTGTTTTTT. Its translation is CASSPRDRGRATNEKLFF. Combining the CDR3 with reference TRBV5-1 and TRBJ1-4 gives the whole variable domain KAGVTQTPRYLIKTRGQQVTLSCSPISGHRSVSWYQQTPGQGLQFLFEYFSETQRNKGNFPGRFSGRQFSNSRSEMNVSTLELGDSALYLCASSPRDRGRATNEKLFFGSGTQLSVL.